What follows are 26 T cell receptor beta chains derived from one specimen sequenced in a study of cytomegalovirus exposure and HLA in healthy donors. The primer mix had 60 Vbeta and 13 Jbeta primers. Sequencing was performed with immunoSEQ multiplex PCR; in TCRdb, only in-frame clones are kept and a portion is missing. The table includes 100,000 to 150,000 clones, more than 65% detected once. The specimen sequenced was PBMCs. Receptor source: a man aged 18 to 30 in good health and CMV-seropositive.

The chain carries TRBV7-2 and TRBJ2-3; perhaps TRBD1 as D (5 bases). Trimming cost V 1 base and J 5 bases, with 19 bases left between them. From germline, CDR1 is SGHTA and CDR2 FQGNSA. This CDR3 is built from 17 residues. The CDR3 sequence: CASSLDLAGAGRDTQYF. The DNA for the CDR3 is TGTGCCAGCAGCTTAGATCTTGCTGGGGCCGGACGAGATACGCAGTATTTT.

The chain recombines TRBV18 with TRBJ1-1; unclear D gene. Germline V CDR1 and CDR2: KGHSH, LQKENI. V dropped 8 bases and J dropped 0 bases, with 13 bases sitting between them. This CDR3 comprises 14 residues. The CDR3 nucleotides are TGTGCCAGCCAACTCGGTAGCATGAACACTGAAGCTTTCTTT. Protein product: CASQLGSMNTEAFF.

This rearrangement joins TRBV7-2 to TRBJ1-1; D is ambiguous. Germline values: CDR1 SGHTA, CDR2 FQGNSA. Trimming stripped 2 bases from V and 1 base from J, with 8 bases between. This CDR3 has 14 residues. CDR3 region: CASSLSQSNTEAFF. In DNA form, the CDR3 reads TGTGCCAGCAGCTTATCTCAGTCGAACACTGAAGCTTTCTTT.

This clone was picked up one time. J is TRBJ2-3 and V is TRBV11-2, with D maybe TRBD1 (6 bases). Trimming shortened V by 5 bases and J by 2 bases, and 11 bases separated the two germline ends. Germline CDR1 SGHAT, CDR2 FQNNGV. CDR3 length: 14 residues. CDR3 nucleotides: TGTGCCAGCAGCCGGGACACCTCCACAGATACGCAGTATTTT. Its translation is CASSRDTSTDTQYF.

This clone occurred once. The chain recombines TRBV4-3 with TRBJ2-7; D perhaps matches TRBD2 (5 bases). Germline V lookup: CDR1 LGHNA, CDR2 YSLEER. This CDR3 is built from 15 residues. Trimming pared 4 bases from V and 5 bases from J, leaving 18 bases between. The CDR3 loop reads CASSLSRADGNEQYF. The CDR3 region has the DNA TGCGCCAGCAGCCTAAGTCGAGCCGACGGGAACGAGCAGTACTTC.

This chain links TRBV7-2 with TRBJ2-7; D gene unclear. Trimming took off 1 base at V and 6 bases at J, with 13 bases between the two ends. Germline V gene lookup returns CDR1 SGHTA and CDR2 FQGNSA. The CDR3 consists of 14 residues. The CDR3 nucleotides read TGTGCCAGCAGCTTAGAAGCGTACGTAGGCGAGCAGTACTTC. Its protein product is CASSLEAYVGEQYF. The full variable domain, its missing parts supplied by reference TRBV7-2 and TRBJ2-7, is GAGVSQSPSNKVTEKGKDVELRCDPISGHTALYWYRQSLGQGLEFLIYFQGNSAPDKSGLPSDRFSAERTGGSVSTLTIQRTQQEDSAVYLCASSLEAYVGEQYFGPGTRLTVT.

V is TRBV11-2 and J is TRBJ2-5; TRBD1 matches at 7 bases. Trimming at V came to 5 bases and at J to 5 bases, leaving 8 bases not matched to a gene. The CDR3 spans 14 residues. CDR1 and CDR2 from the germline V gene are SGHAT and FQNNGV. The CDR3 loop reads CASSARTGTETQYF. In DNA form, the CDR3 reads TGTGCCAGCAGCGCCCGGACAGGCACGGAGACCCAGTACTTC.

J is TRBJ1-6 and V is TRBV6-6, with a weak D call TRBD1 (5 bases). The germline CDR1 and CDR2 sequences are MNHNY and SVGAGI (reference sequence). This CDR3 has 14 residues. Between the trimmed V and J ends, which lost 6 bases and 6 bases, there was a span of 12 bases. CDR3 amino acids: CASRPDTLNSPLHF. The CDR3 DNA sequence: TGTGCCAGCAGGCCGGACACTCTTAATTCACCCCTCCACTTT.

The V and J genes are TRBV5-1 and TRBJ2-3; D gene uncertain. CDR1 is SGHRS and CDR2 is YFSETQ in the germline V gene. The V gene lost 3 bases and the J gene lost 2 bases, with 7 bases spanning the gap. This CDR3 contains 13 residues. CDR3 in amino acids: CASSSPSTDTQYF. The DNA for the CDR3 is TGCGCCAGCAGCTCCCCTTCCACAGATACGCAGTATTTT.

This clone was seen only a few times. The chain links TRBV14 to TRBJ2-5; the D gene is possibly TRBD2 (6 bases). V was trimmed by 1 base and J by 5 bases, leaving 11 bases between them. Per the germline V gene, CDR1 is SGHDN and CDR2 is FVKESK. The CDR3 is made up of 14 amino acids. The CDR3 spells CASSQGDSGETQYF. The CDR3 region has the DNA TGTGCCAGCAGCCAAGGTGATAGCGGTGAGACCCAGTACTTC.

CDR3 nucleotide sequence: TGTGCAACCGGGGAGGGGCGCACAGATACGCAGTATTTT. Amino acid sequence: CATGEGRTDTQYF. This chain joins TRBV5-4 and TRBJ2-3; the match to TRBD2 covers 7 bases. The CDR3 length is 13 residues. The germline V gene encodes CDR1 SGHNT and CDR2 YYREEE (reference sequence).

The V gene is TRBV27, the J gene TRBJ2-1, with D unresolved. Germline CDR1 MNHEY, CDR2 SMNVEV (reference sequence). There are 14 residues in the CDR3. The V end was cut by 5 bases, the J end by 4 bases, with 12 bases between. CDR3 region: CASSLRDWYNEQFF. The CDR3, as DNA: TGTGCCAGCAGTCTCAGAGACTGGTACAATGAGCAGTTCTTC.

The J gene is TRBJ2-5, the V gene TRBV9; the D gene is possibly TRBD2 (5 bases). CDR3 length equals 14 residues. Trimming took 3 bases from V and 0 from J, leaving 9 bases between them. Germline CDR1 and CDR2: SGDLS and YYNGEE. The CDR3 sequence: CASSASGYQETQYF. The DNA for the CDR3 is TGTGCCAGCAGCGCGAGCGGTTACCAAGAGACCCAGTACTTC.

This clone has just a few counts. The V and J genes are TRBV5-6 and TRBJ2-7; 8 bases agree with TRBD1. In germline, CDR1 is SGHDT, CDR2 YYEEEE. V lost 0 bases and J lost 4; bases outside the gene matches: 6. The CDR3 is 15 amino acids. CDR3: CASSLVDGQGYEQYF. CDR3 sequence (DNA): TGTGCCAGCAGCTTGGTGGACGGACAGGGTTACGAGCAGTACTTC.

The genes are TRBV4-1 and TRBJ1-1; no reliable D call. This CDR3 contains 17 residues. Trimming shortened V by 1 base and J by 7 bases, and 22 bases separated the two germline ends. Germline CDR1 reads MGHRA; CDR2 reads YSYEKL. The CDR3 DNA reads as TGCGCCAGCAGCCAAGCCTCGGCTTATCCGAGGACTGGTGAAGCTTTCTTT. Its protein is CASSQASAYPRTGEAFF.

V is TRBV7-2 and J is TRBJ2-4; D perhaps matches TRBD1 (6 bases). Germline V gives CDR1 SGHTA, CDR2 FQGNSA. The CDR3 totals 14 residues. With 5 bases removed from V and 7 bases from J, the gap between germline ends came to 15 bases. CDR3 in amino acids: CASSDRDNSNIQYF. The CDR3 bases are TGTGCCAGCAGCGACCGGGACAACTCGAACATTCAGTACTTC. The whole variable domain, remainder taken from reference TRBV7-2 and TRBJ2-4, is GAGVSQSPSNKVTEKGKDVELRCDPISGHTALYWYRQSLGQGLEFLIYFQGNSAPDKSGLPSDRFSAERTGGSVSTLTIQRTQQEDSAVYLCASSDRDNSNIQYFGAGTRLSVL.

This chain uses TRBV5-1 with TRBJ2-7, with 8 bases lining up with TRBD2. The germline CDR1 and CDR2 sequences are SGHRS and YFSETQ. The CDR3 length is 14 residues. The V and J ends lost 5 bases and 9 bases, in that order; junction bases with no gene match: 13. The DNA for the CDR3 is TGCGCCAGCAGAGGAATAGCGGGGCCCCGGGGGCAGTACTTC. It translates to CASRGIAGPRGQYF.

The V call is TRBV5-1, the J call TRBJ1-2, with 9 bases fitting TRBD1. The V gene end was trimmed by 3 bases and the J gene end by 6 bases; junction bases not matched to a gene: 18. This CDR3 has 18 amino acids. CDR1 is SGHRS and CDR2 is YFSETQ in the germline V gene. This chain's CDR3 is CASSYTPGQGTSSNGYTF. CDR3 sequence (DNA): TGCGCCAGCAGCTACACTCCGGGACAGGGCACCTCTTCCAATGGCTACACCTTC. Full variable domain (outside the CDR3, taken from reference TRBV5-1 and TRBJ1-2): KAGVTQTPRYLIKTRGQQVTLSCSPISGHRSVSWYQQTPGQGLQFLFEYFSETQRNKGNFPGRFSGRQFSNSRSEMNVSTLELGDSALYLCASSYTPGQGTSSNGYTFGSGTRLTVV.

This clone came up once. V usage is TRBV30 and J usage is TRBJ1-2; tentative D call: TRBD1 (6 bases). CDR1 is GTSNPN and CDR2 is SVGIG in the germline V gene (reference sequence). This CDR3 is 13 amino acids long. Between the trimmed V and J ends, which lost 1 base and 5 bases, there was a span of 11 bases. The CDR3 bases are TGTGCCTGGAGTGACCCAACAGGGTATGGCTACACCTTC. This codes for CAWSDPTGYGYTF.

This clone was counted a single time. An end of the junction does not agree with germline; a read error may underlie this. Other DNA sequences in this sample translate to the same CDR3. The chain links TRBV4-3 to TRBJ1-2, with 11 bases matching TRBD1. The CDR3 is 14 residues long. Germline V CDR1 and CDR2: LGHNA, YSLEER. CDR3 sequence (DNA): TGCGCTAGCAGCCGGGGGACAGGGGGGTATGGCTACACCTTC. As protein: CASSRGTGGYGYTF.

DNA of the CDR3: TGTGCCAGCAGTTCTCTAGCGGGGGGTTTCGGTGAGCAGTTCTTC. As protein: CASSSLAGGFGEQFF. V gene TRBV27 combines with J gene TRBJ2-1, with 11 bases fitting TRBD2. V shed 4 bases and J 9 bases; nucleotides not matched to a gene: 8. The CDR3 totals 15 residues. Per germline, CDR1 MNHEY and CDR2 SMNVEV (reference sequence).

This clone has just one count. V and J are TRBV5-1 and TRBJ2-5; 9 bases map to TRBD1. The CDR3 has 17 residues. Germline CDR1 is SGHRS and CDR2 is YFSETQ. J was trimmed by 1 base and V by 4 bases; bases with no gene match: 11. CDR3 sequence reads: CASSTVGTGIVQETQYF. The CDR3, as DNA: TGCGCCAGCAGCACGGTGGGGACAGGGATTGTCCAAGAGACCCAGTACTTC.

This chain uses TRBV7-2 with TRBJ1-1; possibly TRBD1 for D (5 bases). The V end lost 2 bases, the J end lost 5 bases, and 9 bases lay between the germline ends. The CDR3 totals 13 residues. Looked up from germline, CDR1 is SGHTA and CDR2 is FQGNSA. DNA of the CDR3: TGTGCCAGCAGCTTAAGCAGGGCAACTGAAGCTTTCTTT. It encodes CASSLSRATEAFF.

The rearrangement links TRBV25-1 to TRBJ2-3; D might be TRBD2 (7 bases). The germline V gene has CDR1 MGHDK and CDR2 SYGVNS. There are 15 residues in the CDR3. V gave up 8 bases and J gave up 0 bases, with 15 bases separating them. For the CDR3, the DNA is TGTGCCAGCGGGAGGGGGAAAACTAGCACAGATACGCAGTATTTT. Translation gives CASGRGKTSTDTQYF.

The chain couples TRBV30 to TRBJ2-7; D not resolved. The germline V gene encodes CDR1 GTSNPN and CDR2 SVGIG (reference sequence). The CDR3 covers 13 residues. V was shortened by 0 bases and J by 3 bases, with 9 bases between the two germline ends. For the CDR3, the DNA is TGTGCCTGGAGTGTATCTCTCTACTACGAGCAGTACTTC. This encodes CAWSVSLYYEQYF.

This clone was detected only a few times. CDR3 in DNA: TGCGCCAGCAGCCTAACCAACAGTTACGAGCAGTACTTC. Translation: CASSLTNSYEQYF. The V call is TRBV5-1, the J call TRBJ2-7, with no clear D. V shed 4 bases and J shed 4 bases, with 12 bases lying between them. The CDR3 runs 13 residues. Germline loops: CDR1 SGHRS, CDR2 YFSETQ.